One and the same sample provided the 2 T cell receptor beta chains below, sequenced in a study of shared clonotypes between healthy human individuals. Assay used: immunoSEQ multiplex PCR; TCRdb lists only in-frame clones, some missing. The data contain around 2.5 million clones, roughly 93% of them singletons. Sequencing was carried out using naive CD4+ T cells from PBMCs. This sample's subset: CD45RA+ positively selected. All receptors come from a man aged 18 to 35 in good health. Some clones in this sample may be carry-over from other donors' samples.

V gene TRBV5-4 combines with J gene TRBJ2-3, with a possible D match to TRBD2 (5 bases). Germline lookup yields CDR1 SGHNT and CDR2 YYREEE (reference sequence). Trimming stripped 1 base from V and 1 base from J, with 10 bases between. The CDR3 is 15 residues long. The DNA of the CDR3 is TGTGCCAGCAGCTTGTGGGAGCACGGCACAGATACGCAGTATTTT. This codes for CASSLWEHGTDTQYF.

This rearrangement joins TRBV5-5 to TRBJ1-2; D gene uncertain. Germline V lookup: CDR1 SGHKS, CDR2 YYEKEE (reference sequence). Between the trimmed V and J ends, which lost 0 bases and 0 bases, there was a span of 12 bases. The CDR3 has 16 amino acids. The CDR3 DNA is TGTGCCAGCAGCTTGGGGCCAGGTGAAGCTAACTATGGCTACACCTTC. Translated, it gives CASSLGPGEANYGYTF.